The present T cell receptor beta chain was sequenced within a study of shared clonotypes between healthy human individuals. Unmatched junction bases numbered 21, after V lost 2 bases and J lost 9 bases. There are 19 residues in the CDR3. Germline CDR1 MNHEY, CDR2 SMNVEV (reference sequence). The protocol was immunoSEQ multiplex PCR, while the TCRdb copy is restricted to in-frame clones and leaves out a portion. The table has fewer than 400,000 clones, approximately 79% seen once; the top ten hold about 9.3%. Source material: memory CD4+ T cells sorted from blood. Stated subset: CD45RA-negative fraction. The chain combines TRBV27 with TRBJ2-2, with 7 bases fitting TRBD2. The sequence came from a man aged 30 to 39 in good health. CDR3 in DNA: TGTGCCAGCAGTTTAACCTATGGGACTAACTCTGCCCTCAGGTGGGAGCTGTTTTTT. It codes for CASSLTYGTNSALRWELFF.